This T cell receptor (beta chain) was sequenced during a study of T cell clonality in common variable immunodeficiency. Study-wide results and caveats: Compared with controls, CVID subjects had fewer shared TCRbeta clones.

This clone was counted a few times. Its target is not known. A read error is possible here, since a much larger clone lies one base away. The read comes to an end 3 residues before the CDR3 does, leaving the germline J gene to fill in the end. Generated by immunoSEQ multiplex PCR, the TCRdb table keeps only in-frame clones and is missing some. The table lists approximately 50,000 clones, with no singletons. The CDR3 loop spans 12 amino acids. Germline V gene data show CDR1 as SGHAT and CDR2 as FQNNGV. The specimen sequenced was peripheral blood mononuclear cells. The chain uses TRBV11-2 and TRBJ2-3, with D tentatively TRBD2 (5 bases). The clonotype originates from a person aged 18-70 years in good health. CDR3 amino acids: CASSPVGETQYF. CDR3 DNA, as far as it was read: TGTGCCAGCAGCCCTGTCGGGGAGACG.